A single sample gave rise to the 20 T cell receptor beta chains below, sequenced in a study of shared clonotypes between healthy human individuals. Data came from immunoSEQ multiplex PCR; TCRdb stores just in-frame clones and leaves some out. This table holds more than 400,000 clones, around 73% found once. The sample was PBMCs. The receptors stem from a woman aged 40-49 years in good health. Some clones in this sample may be carry-over from other donors' samples.

Turning to this clone: This CDR3 is also generated by other DNA sequences in the sample. The chain uses TRBV28 and TRBJ2-7, with TRBD2 matching 7 bases. The CDR3 loop spans 14 amino acids. The germline gives CDR1 MDHEN, CDR2 SYDVKM. The V gene end was trimmed by 3 bases and the J gene end by 1 base; junction bases not matched to a gene: 3. The CDR3 DNA sequence: TGTGCCAGCAGTTTGACCGGGGGGTCCTACGAGCAGTACTTC. This encodes CASSLTGGSYEQYF.

This clone has a single count. The V and J genes are TRBV10-3 and TRBJ2-7; 13 bases agree with TRBD2. Trimming took 7 bases from V and 2 from J; bases not matched to a gene: 5. Germline CDR1 and CDR2: ENHRY and SYGVKD. The CDR3 covers 15 residues. This CDR3 is CAIMGTSGKPYEQYF. The CDR3 DNA sequence: TGTGCCATCATGGGGACTAGCGGGAAGCCCTACGAGCAGTACTTC.

This chain uses TRBV28 with TRBJ1-4; D is uncertain. The CDR3 length is 12 residues. Deletions cut 5 bases from V and 6 bases from J, with 7 bases between. Germline CDR1 is MDHEN and CDR2 is SYDVKM. In DNA, the CDR3 is TGTGCCAGCAGTGCCCTCGATGAAAAACTGTTTTTT. Protein product: CASSALDEKLFF.

The chain links TRBV5-5 to TRBJ2-7, with a weak D call TRBD2 (5 bases). The CDR3 consists of 14 residues. The V end lost 0 bases, the J end lost 0 bases, and 7 bases lay between the germline ends. Germline V lookup: CDR1 SGHKS, CDR2 YYEKEE (reference sequence). CDR3 sequence: CASSLETISYEQYF. The CDR3 nucleotides are TGTGCCAGCAGCTTGGAGACTATCTCCTACGAGCAGTACTTC.

Here the CDR3 reads CATRTEPLTDTQYF. CDR3 coding DNA: TGTGCCACTCGGACGGAGCCTCTCACAGATACGCAGTATTTT. The chain carries TRBV15 and TRBJ2-3; no firm D call. The germline V gene encodes CDR1 LNHNV and CDR2 YYDKDF (reference sequence). Trimming stripped 9 bases from V and 2 bases from J, with 15 bases between. The CDR3 is 14 amino acids.

This sequence joins TRBV11-3 and TRBJ2-1, with 13 positions matching TRBD2. The ends lost 5 bases at V and 4 bases at J; junction bases unmatched: 5. The CDR3 totals 16 residues. Looked up from germline, CDR1 is SGHNT and CDR2 is YENEEA. The CDR3 DNA sequence: TGTGCCAGCAGCCCAGGACTAGCGGGGGATTACAATGAGCAGTTCTTC. Its protein is CASSPGLAGDYNEQFF.

The J gene is TRBJ1-4, the V gene TRBV7-8; TRBD1 is a possible D gene (5 bases). Trimming stripped 5 bases from V and 7 bases from J, with 20 bases between. The CDR3 spans 16 residues. Germline CDR1 is SGHVS and CDR2 is FQNEAQ. Here the CDR3 reads CASSTRAGWLGEKLFF. The CDR3 DNA reads as TGTGCCAGCAGCACCCGGGCAGGGTGGCTAGGTGAAAAACTGTTTTTT.

The V call is TRBV4-2, the J call TRBJ2-2, with D maybe TRBD2 (5 bases). The CDR3 runs 15 residues. CDR1 is LGHNA and CDR2 is YNFKEQ in the germline V gene. The V and J ends lost 5 bases and 3 bases respectively, with 13 bases between them. The CDR3 bases are TGTGCCAGCAGCTTGGTGGGAGTTGACACCGGGGAGCTGTTTTTT. This sequence encodes CASSLVGVDTGELFF.

The chain carries TRBV2 and TRBJ2-7, with 9 bases lining up with TRBD1. The V and J ends lost 6 bases and 3 bases, in that order; junction bases with no gene match: 6. This CDR3 spans 14 amino acids. CDR1 and CDR2 (germline): SNHLY, FYNNEI. The CDR3 here is CASRGGTGFYEQYF. DNA for the CDR3: TGTGCCAGCAGGGGGGGGACAGGGTTCTACGAGCAGTACTTC.

The genes are TRBV5-4 and TRBJ2-5; D might be TRBD2 (6 bases). The V gene's germline CDR1 is SGHNT and CDR2 YYREEE (reference sequence). CDR3 length: 14 residues. V was clipped by 2 bases and J by 0 bases, with 8 bases between them. The CDR3 coding sequence is TGTGCCAGCAGCTTCCGGGACTACCAAGAGACCCAGTACTTC. Amino acid sequence: CASSFRDYQETQYF.

The sample holds a few counts of this clone. The DNA for the CDR3 is TGCAGTGCTAGCCTGACGGGATTTACTTTCTTT. It encodes CSASLTGFTFF. The chain recombines TRBV20-1 with TRBJ1-1; D not certain. Germline V gene data show CDR1 as DFQATT and CDR2 as SNEGSKA (reference sequence). This CDR3 region has 11 residues. The V end was cut by 3 bases, the J end by 12 bases, with 14 bases between.

The chain joins TRBV4-2 to TRBJ1-5, with 7 bases lining up with TRBD1. Germline V gives CDR1 LGHNA, CDR2 YNFKEQ. J was trimmed by 3 bases and V by 2 bases; bases with no gene match: 4. This CDR3 region has 15 residues. CDR3 bases: TGTGCCAGCAGCCAAACAGGGGACCCCAATCAGCCCCAGCATTTT. This codes for CASSQTGDPNQPQHF.

This clone appeared a few times. The chain uses TRBV10-3 and TRBJ2-7; 7 nucleotides line up with TRBD2. V shed 3 bases, J shed 7 bases, and the junction held 6 bases outside the gene matches. The germline CDR1 and CDR2 sequences are ENHRY and SYGVKD. The CDR3 totals 13 residues. CDR3 in amino acids: CAISDLAGHEQYF. CDR3 sequence (DNA): TGTGCCATCAGTGATTTAGCGGGTCATGAGCAGTACTTC.

The chain uses TRBV11-2 and TRBJ1-2; 8 bases map to TRBD1. The CDR3 contains 14 residues. V trimming: 5 bases; J trimming: 8 bases; junction bases outside the gene matches: 10. Looked up from germline, CDR1 is SGHAT and CDR2 is FQNNGV. The CDR3 sequence is CASSTTSGGDGYTF. In DNA, the CDR3 is TGTGCCAGCAGCACTACATCAGGGGGCGACGGCTACACCTTC.

The gene calls are TRBV6-1 and TRBJ2-7; D uncertain. Germline V gene sequence: CDR1 MNHNS, CDR2 SASEGT. V was pared by 2 bases and J by 6 bases, with 5 bases between. The CDR3 runs to 11 residues. The CDR3 loop is CASSETLEQYF. CDR3 bases: TGTGCCAGCAGTGAAACCCTCGAGCAGTACTTC.

The rearrangement uses TRBV6-6 and TRBJ2-7; 9 nucleotides match TRBD2. The germline gives CDR1 MNHNY, CDR2 SVGAGI (reference sequence). This CDR3 has 16 amino acids. Trimming at V came to 2 bases and at J to 3 bases, leaving 8 bases not matched to a gene. CDR3 DNA sequence: TGTGCCAGCAGTTACGGGAAGCGGGAGGCCGTCTACGAGCAGTACTTC. This encodes CASSYGKREAVYEQYF.

With respect to this clone: A read error likely explains this, since a far larger clone differs by one base. Within the sample, other DNA sequences also encode this same CDR3. This chain links TRBV2 with TRBJ2-2; 7 bases line up with TRBD2. CDR1 is SNHLY, CDR2 FYNNEI, per germline. The CDR3 runs 15 residues. J lost 4 bases, V lost 4 bases, and 6 bases had no gene match. CDR3 protein: CASSGLAGPTGELFF. CDR3 nucleotide sequence: TGTGCCAGCAGTGGACTAGCTGGACCCACCGGGGAGCTGTTTTTT.

Concerning this clone itself: Mismatch with germline at one junction end may stem from a read error. The CDR3 nucleotides are TGTGCTAGCAGCCCCCAACCCGGAAGGGCTAGAGAGACCCAGTACTTC. It codes for CASSPQPGRARETQYF. The chain carries TRBV7-7 and TRBJ2-5, with no clear D. CDR3 size: 16 residues. Germline loops: CDR1 SSHAT, CDR2 FNYEAQ (reference sequence).

This clone was seen repeatedly, ten times or more. The V call is TRBV18, the J call TRBJ2-3, with D tentatively TRBD2 (6 bases). The CDR3 is 17 residues long. Germline V gives CDR1 KGHSH, CDR2 LQKENI. The V gene lost 0 bases and the J gene lost 5 bases, with 18 bases spanning the gap. The CDR3 sequence is CASSPPIFTSLRDTQYF. The CDR3 nucleotides read TGTGCCAGCTCACCACCAATTTTTACTAGCCTAAGAGATACGCAGTATTTT.

The chain carries TRBV5-4 and TRBJ2-2; no firm D call. CDR1 SGHNT and CDR2 YYREEE come from the germline V gene (reference sequence). The CDR3 is made up of 14 amino acids. Between the trimmed V and J ends, which lost 1 base and 1 base, there was a span of 5 bases. The CDR3 protein is CASSLSQNTGELFF. In nucleotides, the CDR3 is TGTGCCAGCAGCTTGAGTCAGAACACCGGGGAGCTGTTTTTT.